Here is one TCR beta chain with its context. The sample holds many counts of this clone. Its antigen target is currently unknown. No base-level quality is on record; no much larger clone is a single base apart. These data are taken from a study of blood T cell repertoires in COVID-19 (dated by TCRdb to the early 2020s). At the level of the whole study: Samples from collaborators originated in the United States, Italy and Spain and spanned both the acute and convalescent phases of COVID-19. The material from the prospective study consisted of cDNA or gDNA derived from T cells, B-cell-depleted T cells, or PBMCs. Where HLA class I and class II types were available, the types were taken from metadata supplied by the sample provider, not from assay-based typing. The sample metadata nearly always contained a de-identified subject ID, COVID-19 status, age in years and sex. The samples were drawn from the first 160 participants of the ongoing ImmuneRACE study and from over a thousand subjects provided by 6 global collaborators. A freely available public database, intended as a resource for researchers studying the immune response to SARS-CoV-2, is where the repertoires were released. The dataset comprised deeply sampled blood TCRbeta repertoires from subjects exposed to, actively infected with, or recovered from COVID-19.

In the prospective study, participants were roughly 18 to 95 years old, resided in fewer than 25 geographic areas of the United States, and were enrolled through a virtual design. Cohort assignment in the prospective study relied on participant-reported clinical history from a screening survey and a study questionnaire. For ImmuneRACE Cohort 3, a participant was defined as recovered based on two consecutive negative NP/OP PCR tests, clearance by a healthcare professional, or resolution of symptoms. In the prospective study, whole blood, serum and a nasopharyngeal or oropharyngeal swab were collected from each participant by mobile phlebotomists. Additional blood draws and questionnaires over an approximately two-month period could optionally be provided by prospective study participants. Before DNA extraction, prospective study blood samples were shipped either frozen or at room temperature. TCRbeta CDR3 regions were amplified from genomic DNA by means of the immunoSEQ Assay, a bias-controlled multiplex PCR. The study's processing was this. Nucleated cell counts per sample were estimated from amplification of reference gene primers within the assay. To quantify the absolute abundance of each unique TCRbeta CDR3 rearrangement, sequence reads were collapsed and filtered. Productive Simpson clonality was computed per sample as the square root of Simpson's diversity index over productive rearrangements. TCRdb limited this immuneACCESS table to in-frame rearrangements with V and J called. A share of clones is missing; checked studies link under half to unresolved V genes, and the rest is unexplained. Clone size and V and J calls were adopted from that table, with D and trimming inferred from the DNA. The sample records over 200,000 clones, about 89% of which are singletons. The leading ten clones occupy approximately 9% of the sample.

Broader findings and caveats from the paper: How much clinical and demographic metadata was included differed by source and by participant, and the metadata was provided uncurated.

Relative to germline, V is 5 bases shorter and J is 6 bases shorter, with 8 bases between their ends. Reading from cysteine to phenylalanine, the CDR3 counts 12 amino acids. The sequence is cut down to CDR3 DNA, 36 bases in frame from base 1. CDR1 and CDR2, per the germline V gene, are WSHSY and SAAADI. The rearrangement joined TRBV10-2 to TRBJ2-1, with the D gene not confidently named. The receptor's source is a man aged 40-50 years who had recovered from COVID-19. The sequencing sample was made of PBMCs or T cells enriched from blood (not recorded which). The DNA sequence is TGCGCCAGCAGTTCCTTCGGCAATGAGCAGTTCTTC. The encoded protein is CASSSFGNEQFF.